This TCR beta chain comes out of a study of beta chain features in type 1 diabetes. As for the study in general: Patients were similar to healthy donors in age and gender (as well as in cell yields). Study outcomes and limitations: A definitive answer on HLA type influencing TCRB rearrangement was not reached here. TCRB CDR3s from Type 1 diabetes patients were moderately but significantly shorter in all four CD4+ subsets.

Each of the sorted populations had a purity greater than 98%. Reverse transcription of all isolated RNA meant that expressed TCRB transcripts were sequenced. Assay used: immunoSEQ multiplex PCR; TCRdb lists only in-frame clones, some missing. Counted here are approximately 270,000 clones, roughly 13% occurring once; the ten biggest clones make up about 0.017%. This clone occurred a few times. Its antigen is unknown. V lost 1 base and J 0 bases, leaving 15 bases between the germline ends. The CDR3 contains 17 residues. CDR1 SGDLS and CDR2 YYNGEE come from the germline V gene. The sample comprised naive CD4+ T cells from blood. The sequence was collected from a man aged 25-45 years with type 1 diabetes. The genes are TRBV9 and TRBJ2-3, with D maybe TRBD2 (5 bases). This chain's CDR3 is CASSVKAEEGSTDTQYF. CDR3 nucleotide sequence: TGTGCCAGCAGCGTAAAGGCGGAAGAGGGAAGCACAGATACGCAGTATTTT.